A single sample gave rise to the 28 T cell receptor beta chains below, sequenced in a study of cytomegalovirus exposure and HLA in healthy donors. PCR involved 60 Vbeta and 13 Jbeta primers. Sequencing was performed with immunoSEQ multiplex PCR; in TCRdb, only in-frame clones are kept and a portion is missing. Among some 96,000 clones listed, 76% were seen once. The specimen sequenced was PBMCs. All receptors come from a man aged 40-55 years in good health and CMV-seronegative.

This clone was seen a few times. The gene calls are TRBV7-2 and TRBJ2-7; D is unresolved. Between the trimmed V and J ends, which lost 4 bases and 2 bases, there was a span of 12 bases. Germline V gives CDR1 SGHTA, CDR2 FQGNSA. CDR3 size: 14 residues. The CDR3 sequence: CASSSDILPYEQYF. The CDR3 DNA is TGTGCCAGCAGCTCAGACATCCTCCCCTACGAGCAGTACTTC. Supplemented by reference TRBV7-2 and TRBJ2-7, the full variable domain reads GAGVSQSPSNKVTEKGKDVELRCDPISGHTALYWYRQSLGQGLEFLIYFQGNSAPDKSGLPSDRFSAERTGGSVSTLTIQRTQQEDSAVYLCASSSDILPYEQYFGPGTRLTVT.

This clone was seen only a few times. This chain uses TRBV2 with TRBJ2-7; perhaps TRBD2 as D (6 bases). The CDR3 has 14 amino acids. Germline loops: CDR1 SNHLY, CDR2 FYNNEI. V lost 7 bases to trimming and J lost 0 bases, with 13 bases between them. As DNA, the CDR3 is TGTGCCAGCAACGACGGCGGGGACTCCTACGAGCAGTACTTC. It specifies CASNDGGDSYEQYF. Based on the CDR3 plus reference TRBV2 and TRBJ2-7, the full variable domain is EPEVTQTPSHQVTQMGQEVILRCVPISNHLYFYWYRQILGQKVEFLVSFYNNEISEKSEIFDDQFSVERPDGSNFTLKIRSTKLEDSAMYFCASNDGGDSYEQYFGPGTRLTVT.

The chain carries TRBV5-1 and TRBJ1-4; TRBD1 might be the D (6 bases). CDR1 is SGHRS and CDR2 is YFSETQ in the germline V gene. V shed 5 bases and J shed 5 bases, with 19 bases lying between them. This CDR3 is built from 16 residues. The CDR3 protein is CASRVGYGGTNEKLFF. CDR3 sequence (DNA): TGCGCCAGCAGGGTTGGGTATGGGGGCACCAATGAAAAACTGTTTTTT. Variable domain in full (rest from reference TRBV5-1 and TRBJ1-4): KAGVTQTPRYLIKTRGQQVTLSCSPISGHRSVSWYQQTPGQGLQFLFEYFSETQRNKGNFPGRFSGRQFSNSRSEMNVSTLELGDSALYLCASRVGYGGTNEKLFFGSGTQLSVL.

CDR3: CASSFRTSVDEGYTF. As DNA, the CDR3 is TGTGCCAGCAGCTTCAGGACATCCGTTGACGAAGGCTACACCTTC. The genes are TRBV11-2 and TRBJ1-2, with a tentative D call TRBD1 (5 bases). The CDR3 loop spans 15 amino acids. V was clipped by 3 bases and J by 8 bases, with 19 bases between them. In germline, CDR1 is SGHAT, CDR2 FQNNGV.

This sequence joins TRBV2 and TRBJ2-5; no definite D call. The V gene lost 6 bases and the J gene lost 5 bases, with 13 bases spanning the gap. The germline gives CDR1 SNHLY, CDR2 FYNNEI. The CDR3 runs to 13 residues. CDR3 DNA sequence: TGTGCCAGCAGACCTACCTCCCGGGAGACCCAGTACTTC. Its translation is CASRPTSRETQYF.

The J gene is TRBJ1-1, the V gene TRBV7-9; D ambiguous. Germline CDR1 is SEHNR and CDR2 is FQNEAQ (reference sequence). V gave up 5 bases and J gave up 2 bases, with 6 bases separating them. The CDR3 sequence is 12 residues long. The CDR3 here is CASSHINTEAFF. DNA of the CDR3: TGTGCCAGCAGCCACATAAACACTGAAGCTTTCTTT.

This clone was observed a handful of times. CDR3 bases: TGTGCCAGTAGTATGGGGACAGGGGACAACAATGAGCAGTTCTTC. Protein: CASSMGTGDNNEQFF. The chain combines TRBV19 with TRBJ2-1; 10 bases align to TRBD1. The CDR3 contains 15 residues. The V segment lost 3 bases and the J segment 5 bases; nucleotides outside the gene matches: 4. Germline CDR1 LNHDA, CDR2 SQIVND (reference sequence).

This chain joins TRBV2 and TRBJ1-2; a possible D gene is TRBD1 (6 bases). Germline V gene sequence: CDR1 SNHLY, CDR2 FYNNEI. The germline V and J ends were trimmed by 2 bases and 4 bases, with 8 bases remaining between them. The CDR3 covers 13 residues. In nucleotides, the CDR3 is TGTGCCAGCAGTGAACAGGGGATCTATGGCTACACCTTC. Encoded protein: CASSEQGIYGYTF.

This chain connects TRBV10-2 to TRBJ1-6, with 7 bases fitting TRBD1. V lost 8 bases to trimming and J lost 7 bases; unmatched junction nucleotides: 5. There are 13 residues in the CDR3. CDR1 is WSHSY and CDR2 is SAAADI in the germline V gene. The CDR3: CASLGTANSPLHF. CDR3 DNA: TGCGCCAGCCTAGGGACAGCCAATTCACCCCTCCACTTT.

The V call is TRBV5-1, the J call TRBJ2-7; TRBD1 matches 8 bases. There are 13 residues in the CDR3. Germline values: CDR1 SGHRS, CDR2 YFSETQ. V shed 5 bases and J 5 bases; nucleotides not matched to a gene: 6. CDR3 DNA: TGCGCCAGCAGTCATGACAGGGGCAACGAGCAGTACTTC. Amino acid sequence: CASSHDRGNEQYF.

There are a few counts of this clone. This sequence joins TRBV6-5 and TRBJ1-4, with a tentative D call TRBD1 (5 bases). Trimming cost V 6 bases and J 5 bases, with 10 bases left between them. Germline V gene sequence: CDR1 MNHEY, CDR2 SVGAGI. The length of the CDR3 is 13 residues. The CDR3 spells CASRGRVNEKLFF. The CDR3 DNA follows: TGTGCCAGCAGGGGCAGGGTCAATGAAAAACTGTTTTTT.

This clone was counted once. The J gene is TRBJ2-1, the V gene TRBV2, with 11 bases aligning to TRBD2. CDR3 length equals 14 residues. Germline V CDR1 and CDR2: SNHLY, FYNNEI. V trimming: 11 bases; J trimming: 5 bases; junction bases outside the gene matches: 8. The CDR3 DNA reads as TGTGCCGGCAAGGGACTAGCGGACCACAATGAGCAGTTCTTC. It yields the protein CAGKGLADHNEQFF.

Details on this clone: One end of the junction fails to match germline, which may point to a read error. V is TRBV7-9 and J is TRBJ2-5; 15 bases are shared with TRBD2. This CDR3 comprises 16 residues. Germline CDR1 and CDR2: SEHNR and FQNEAQ (reference sequence). CDR3 DNA: TGTTCCAGCAGCTCCGGACTAGCGGGAGGGCCGTCTAACCAGTACTTC. The encoded protein is CSSSSGLAGGPSNQYF.

V is TRBV10-1 and J is TRBJ2-7, with a possible D match to TRBD2 (6 bases). The CDR3 has 14 amino acids. CDR1 is WNHNN and CDR2 is SYGVQD in the germline V gene (reference sequence). Trimming took off 7 bases at V and 2 bases at J, with 15 bases between the two ends. This CDR3 is CASISGSIPYEQYF. CDR3 coding DNA: TGCGCCAGCATTTCCGGGAGCATCCCCTACGAGCAGTACTTC.

V usage is TRBV5-1 and J usage is TRBJ2-2, with 7 bases identical to TRBD1. V lost 4 bases to trimming and J lost 1 base; unmatched junction nucleotides: 7. Germline loops: CDR1 SGHRS, CDR2 YFSETQ. The CDR3 length is 16 residues. This CDR3 is CASSLGHRGNTGELFF. CDR3 DNA: TGCGCCAGCAGCCTGGGGCACAGGGGGAACACCGGGGAGCTGTTTTTT.

The genes are TRBV27 and TRBJ1-1; 9 positions match TRBD1. Germline V CDR1 and CDR2: MNHEY, SMNVEV (reference sequence). The CDR3 has 13 amino acids. Trimming removed 5 bases from V and 5 bases from J; junction bases left unmatched: 3. CDR3 sequence: CASSLQGATEAFF. The CDR3 DNA reads TGTGCCAGCAGTCTACAGGGGGCAACTGAAGCTTTCTTT.

The chain is built from TRBV4-1 and TRBJ2-5; D not resolved. The germline V and J ends were trimmed by 0 bases and 0 bases, with 8 bases remaining between them. From germline, CDR1 is MGHRA and CDR2 YSYEKL. This CDR3 region has 15 residues. The CDR3 loop is CASSQDPRYQETQYF. The CDR3 DNA follows: TGCGCCAGCAGCCAAGATCCCCGGTACCAAGAGACCCAGTACTTC.

The chain uses TRBV5-6 and TRBJ2-7; D perhaps matches TRBD1 (5 bases). Germline values: CDR1 SGHDT, CDR2 YYEEEE. The length of the CDR3 is 15 residues. The germline V and J ends were trimmed by 2 bases and 1 base, with 13 bases remaining between them. CDR3: CASSLLRAISYEQYF. CDR3 nucleotide sequence: TGTGCCAGCAGCTTACTCAGGGCTATTTCCTACGAGCAGTACTTC.

The table lists this clone with a few counts. The chain employs TRBV15 and TRBJ2-4; maybe TRBD2 (6 bases). Looked up from germline, CDR1 is LNHNV and CDR2 is YYDKDF (reference sequence). The CDR3 sequence is 16 residues long. V lost 0 bases to trimming and J lost 0 bases, with 9 bases between them. CDR3 sequence: CATSRDLGGAKNIQYF. CDR3 DNA: TGTGCCACCAGCAGAGATCTCGGGGGAGCCAAAAACATTCAGTACTTC.

The DNA of the CDR3 is TGTGCCTGGAGACGGCTAGCGTCGAACACCGGGGAGCTGTTTTTT. It yields the protein CAWRRLASNTGELFF. The chain links TRBV30 to TRBJ2-2; possible D gene TRBD2, 6 bases. Looked up from germline, CDR1 is GTSNPN and CDR2 is SVGIG (reference sequence). The CDR3 sequence is 15 residues long. With 3 bases removed from V and 0 bases from J, the gap between germline ends came to 11 bases.

The chain links TRBV19 to TRBJ1-1; D ambiguous. V was cut by 1 base and J by 1 base, with 10 bases left in between. The length of the CDR3 is 15 residues. Germline CDR1 LNHDA, CDR2 SQIVND (reference sequence). CDR3 amino acids: CASSIAWQSNTEAFF. The DNA of the CDR3 is TGTGCCAGTAGTATAGCTTGGCAGTCGAACACTGAAGCTTTCTTT. The full variable domain, with the rest looked up from reference TRBV19 and TRBJ1-1, is DGGITQSPKYLFRKEGQNVTLSCEQNLNHDAMYWYRQDPGQGLRLIYYSQIVNDFQKGDIAEGYSVSREKKESFPLTVTSAQKNPTAFYLCASSIAWQSNTEAFFGQGTRLTVV.

Here the CDR3 reads CASSGPGRVVSGLVQTQYF. DNA for the CDR3: TGTGCCAGCAGTGGACCGGGAAGGGTGGTTTCTGGGCTGGTGCAGACCCAGTACTTC. The chain links TRBV2 to TRBJ2-5, with D perhaps TRBD2 (5 bases). Trimming took 4 bases from V and 6 from J, leaving 30 bases between them. The length of the CDR3 is 19 residues. Germline CDR1 SNHLY, CDR2 FYNNEI.

This chain uses TRBV18 with TRBJ1-5; D call uncertain. CDR1 and CDR2 (germline): KGHSH, LQKENI. CDR3 size: 14 residues. The V end was cut by 5 bases, the J end by 4 bases, with 12 bases between. The CDR3 region is CASSYTSQNQPQHF. The CDR3 nucleotides are TGTGCCAGCTCATATACGTCTCAGAATCAGCCCCAGCATTTT. The variable domain in full, completed from reference TRBV18 and TRBJ1-5, reads NAGVMQNPRHLVRRRGQEARLRCSPMKGHSHVYWYRQLPEEGLKFMVYLQKENIIDESGMPKERFSAEFPKEGPSILRIQQVVRGDSAAYFCASSYTSQNQPQHFGDGTRLSIL.

This clone is a singleton in its sample. The chain uses TRBV7-2 and TRBJ2-1; D unresolved. The CDR3 extends over 14 amino acids. Trimming took 0 bases from V and 8 from J, leaving 11 bases between them. Germline CDR1 SGHTA, CDR2 FQGNSA. DNA for the CDR3: TGTGCCAGCAGCTTAGCGCAGTTTTTCGATGAGCAGTTCTTC. Protein sequence: CASSLAQFFDEQFF.

This chain joins TRBV9 and TRBJ2-5; no firm D call. This CDR3 comprises 15 residues. From germline, CDR1 is SGDLS and CDR2 YYNGEE. V lost 0 bases to trimming and J lost 2 bases, with 11 bases between them. CDR3 in amino acids: CASSVAATEQETQYF. CDR3 coding DNA: TGTGCCAGCAGCGTAGCGGCGACGGAGCAAGAGACCCAGTACTTC.

The chain combines TRBV4-3 with TRBJ1-3; D unresolved. Trimming took off 0 bases at V and 0 bases at J, with 9 bases between the two ends. Germline V gene data show CDR1 as LGHNA and CDR2 as YSLEER. The CDR3 is 16 residues long. In DNA, the CDR3 is TGCGCCAGCAGCCAAGATGTGTCCAGCTCTGGAAACACCATATATTTT. It specifies CASSQDVSSSGNTIYF.

The CDR3 nucleotides read TGTGCCTGGAGTATCGGGGGGTCGTTCACTGAAGCTTTCTTT. Protein: CAWSIGGSFTEAFF. The chain couples TRBV30 to TRBJ1-1; a possible D gene is TRBD1 (5 bases). V dropped 2 bases and J dropped 4 bases, with 14 bases sitting between them. Germline V gene data show CDR1 as GTSNPN and CDR2 as SVGIG (reference sequence). This CDR3 comprises 14 residues.

Comment on this clone: The junction departs from germline at one end; a sequencing error may be responsible. Other DNA sequences in the same sample also yield this CDR3. The chain joins TRBV15 to TRBJ2-7; a possible D gene is TRBD1 (5 bases). Germline values: CDR1 LNHNV, CDR2 YYDKDF (reference sequence). CDR3 length: 14 amino acids. DNA of the CDR3: TGCGCCACAGAAATTTGGGGCGGCGGAGTCGGGCAGTACTTC. Translated: CATEIWGGGVGQYF.